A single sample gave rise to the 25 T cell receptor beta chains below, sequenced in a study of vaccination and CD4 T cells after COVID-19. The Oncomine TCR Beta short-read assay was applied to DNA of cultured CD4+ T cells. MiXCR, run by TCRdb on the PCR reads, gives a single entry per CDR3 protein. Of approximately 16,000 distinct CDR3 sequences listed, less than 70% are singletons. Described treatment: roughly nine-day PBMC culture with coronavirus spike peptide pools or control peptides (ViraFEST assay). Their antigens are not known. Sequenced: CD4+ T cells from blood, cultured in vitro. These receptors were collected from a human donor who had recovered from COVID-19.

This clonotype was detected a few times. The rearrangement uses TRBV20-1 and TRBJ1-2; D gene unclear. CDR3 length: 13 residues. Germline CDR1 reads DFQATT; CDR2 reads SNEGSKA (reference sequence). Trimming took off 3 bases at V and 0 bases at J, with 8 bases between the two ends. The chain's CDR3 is CSASSGPNYGYTF. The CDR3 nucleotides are TGCAGTGCTAGTTCCGGACCTAACTATGGCTACACCTTC.

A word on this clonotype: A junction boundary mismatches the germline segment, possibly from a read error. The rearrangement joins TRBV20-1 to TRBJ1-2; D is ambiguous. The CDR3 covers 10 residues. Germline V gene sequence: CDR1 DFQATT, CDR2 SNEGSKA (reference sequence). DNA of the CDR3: TGCAGGTCCGATGCAGGCTTTGAGGGCTTC. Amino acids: CRSDAGFEGF.

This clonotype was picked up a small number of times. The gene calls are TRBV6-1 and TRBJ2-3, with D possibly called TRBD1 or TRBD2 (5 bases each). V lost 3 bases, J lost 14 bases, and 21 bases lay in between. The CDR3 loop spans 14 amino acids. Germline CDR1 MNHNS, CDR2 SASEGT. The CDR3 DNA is TGTGCCAGCAGTGATGGGCTGGGGGACCCTTCGAGGTATTTT. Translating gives CASSDGLGDPSRYF.

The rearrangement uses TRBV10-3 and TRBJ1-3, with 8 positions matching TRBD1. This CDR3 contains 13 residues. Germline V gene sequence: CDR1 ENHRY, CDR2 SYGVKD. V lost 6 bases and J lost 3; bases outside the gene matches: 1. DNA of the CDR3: TGTGCCATCAGAGGACAGGGTGGAAACACCATATATTTT. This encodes CAIRGQGGNTIYF.

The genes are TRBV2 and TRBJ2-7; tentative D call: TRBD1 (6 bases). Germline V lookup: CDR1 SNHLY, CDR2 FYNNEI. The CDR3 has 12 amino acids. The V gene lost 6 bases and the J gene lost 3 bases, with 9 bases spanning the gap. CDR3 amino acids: CASRRQDYEQYF. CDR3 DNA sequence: TGTGCCAGCAGGAGACAGGACTACGAGCAGTACTTC.

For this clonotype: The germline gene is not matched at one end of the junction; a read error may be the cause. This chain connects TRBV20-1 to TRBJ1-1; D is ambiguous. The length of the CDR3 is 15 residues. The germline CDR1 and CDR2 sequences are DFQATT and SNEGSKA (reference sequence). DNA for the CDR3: TGCAGCGCCACATCCGCGGCATTTTTTAACACTGAAGCTTACTTT. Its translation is CSATSAAFFNTEAYF.

The DNA of the CDR3 is TGTGCCAGCAGTGAAGTAGGTAGGACCCCCAGCGAGCAGTACTTC. Translating gives CASSEVGRTPSEQYF. The chain is built from TRBV6-1 and TRBJ2-7, with D hard to call. The CDR3 covers 15 residues. V dropped 1 base and J dropped 6 bases, with 16 bases sitting between them. CDR1 and CDR2 from the germline V gene are MNHNS and SASEGT.

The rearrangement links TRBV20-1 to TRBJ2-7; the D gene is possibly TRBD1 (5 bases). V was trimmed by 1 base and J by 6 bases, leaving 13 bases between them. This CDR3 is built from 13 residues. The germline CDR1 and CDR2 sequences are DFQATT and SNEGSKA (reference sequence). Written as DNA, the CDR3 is TGCAGTGCTAGAGGCGACAGCTTCGGCGAGCAGTACTTC. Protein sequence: CSARGDSFGEQYF.

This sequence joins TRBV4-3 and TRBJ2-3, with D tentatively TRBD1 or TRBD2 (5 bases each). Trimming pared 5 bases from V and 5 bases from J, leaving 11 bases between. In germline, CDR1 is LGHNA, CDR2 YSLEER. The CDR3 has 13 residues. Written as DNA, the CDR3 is TGCGCCAGCAGCGAAAGGGGAGTAGATACGCAGTATTTT. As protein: CASSERGVDTQYF.

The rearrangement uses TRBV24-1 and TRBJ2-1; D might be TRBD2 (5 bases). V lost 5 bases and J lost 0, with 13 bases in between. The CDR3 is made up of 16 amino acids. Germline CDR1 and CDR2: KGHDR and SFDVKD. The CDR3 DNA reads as TGTGCCACCAGTGGATCAGCGAGGGACTCCTACAATGAGCAGTTCTTC. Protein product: CATSGSARDSYNEQFF.

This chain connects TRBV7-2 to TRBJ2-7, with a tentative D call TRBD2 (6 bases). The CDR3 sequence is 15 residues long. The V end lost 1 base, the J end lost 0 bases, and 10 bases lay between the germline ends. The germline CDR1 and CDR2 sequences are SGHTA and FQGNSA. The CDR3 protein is CASSLGLTSSYEQYF. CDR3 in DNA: TGTGCCAGCAGCTTAGGATTGACTAGCTCCTACGAGCAGTACTTC.

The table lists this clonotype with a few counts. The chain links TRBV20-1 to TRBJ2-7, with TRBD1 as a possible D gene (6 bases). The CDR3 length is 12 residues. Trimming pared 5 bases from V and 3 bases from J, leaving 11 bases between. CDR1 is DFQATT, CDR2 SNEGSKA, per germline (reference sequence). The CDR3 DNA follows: TGCAGTGCTCGACAGGCCGGCTACGAGCAGTACTTC. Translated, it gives CSARQAGYEQYF.

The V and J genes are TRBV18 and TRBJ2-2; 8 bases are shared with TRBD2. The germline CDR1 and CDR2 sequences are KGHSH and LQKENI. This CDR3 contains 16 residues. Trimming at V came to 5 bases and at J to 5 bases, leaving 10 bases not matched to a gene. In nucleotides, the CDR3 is TGTGCCAGCTCAAGAAAGCGGGAGCCGGGTACCGGGGAGCTGTTTTTT. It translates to CASSRKREPGTGELFF.

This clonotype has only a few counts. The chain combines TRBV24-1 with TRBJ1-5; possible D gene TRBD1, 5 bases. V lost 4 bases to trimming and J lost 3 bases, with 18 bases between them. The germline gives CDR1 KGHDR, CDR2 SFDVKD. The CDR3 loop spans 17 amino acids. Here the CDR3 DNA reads TGTGCCACCAGTGACACCATCAACGGGGGTATCAATCAGCCCCAGCATTTT. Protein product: CATSDTINGGINQPQHF.

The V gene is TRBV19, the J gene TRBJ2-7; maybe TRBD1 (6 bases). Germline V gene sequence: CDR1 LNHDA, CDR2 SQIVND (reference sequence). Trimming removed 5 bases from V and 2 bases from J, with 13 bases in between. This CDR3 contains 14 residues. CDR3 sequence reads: CASSGRGNAYEQYF. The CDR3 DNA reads TGTGCCAGTAGTGGTAGGGGGAACGCCTACGAGCAGTACTTC.

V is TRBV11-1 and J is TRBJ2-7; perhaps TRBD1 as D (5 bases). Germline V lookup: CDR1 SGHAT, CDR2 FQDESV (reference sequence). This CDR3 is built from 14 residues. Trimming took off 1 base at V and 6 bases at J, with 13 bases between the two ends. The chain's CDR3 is CASSLEGWGGEQYF. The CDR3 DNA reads TGTGCCAGCAGCTTAGAGGGATGGGGCGGCGAGCAGTACTTC.

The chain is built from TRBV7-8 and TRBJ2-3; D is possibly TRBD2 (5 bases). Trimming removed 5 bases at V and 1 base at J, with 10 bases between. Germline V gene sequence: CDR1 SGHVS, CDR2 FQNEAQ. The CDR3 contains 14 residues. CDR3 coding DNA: TGTGCCAGCAGCCAGCGGACCCGCACAGATACGCAGTATTTT. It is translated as CASSQRTRTDTQYF.

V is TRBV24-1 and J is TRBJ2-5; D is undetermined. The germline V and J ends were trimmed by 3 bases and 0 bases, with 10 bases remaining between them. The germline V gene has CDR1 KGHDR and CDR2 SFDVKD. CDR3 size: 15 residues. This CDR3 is CATSDVVGYQETQYF. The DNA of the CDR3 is TGTGCCACCAGTGATGTGGTCGGGTACCAAGAGACCCAGTACTTC.

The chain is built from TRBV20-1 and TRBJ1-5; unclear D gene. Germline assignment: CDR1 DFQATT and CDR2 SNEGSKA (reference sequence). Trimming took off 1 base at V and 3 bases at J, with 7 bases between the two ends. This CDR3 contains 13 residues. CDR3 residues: CSARVTYNQPQHF. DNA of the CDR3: TGCAGTGCTAGAGTAACCTACAATCAGCCCCAGCATTTT.

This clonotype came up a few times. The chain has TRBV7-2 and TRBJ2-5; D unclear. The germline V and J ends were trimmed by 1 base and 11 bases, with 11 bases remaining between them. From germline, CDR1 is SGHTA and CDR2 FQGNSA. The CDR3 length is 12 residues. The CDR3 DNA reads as TGTGCCAGCAGCTTAGTTTACCAGTCTCAGTACTTC. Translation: CASSLVYQSQYF. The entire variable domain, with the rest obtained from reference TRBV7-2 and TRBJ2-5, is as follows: GAGVSQSPSNKVTEKGKDVELRCDPISGHTALYWYRQSLGQGLEFLIYFQGNSAPDKSGLPSDRFSAERTGGSVSTLTIQRTQQEDSAVYLCASSLVYQSQYFGPGTRLLVL.

The CDR3 region has the DNA TGTGCCAGCAGCGCAAAACAGGACAGGAACACTGAAGCTTTCTTT. Its translation is CASSAKQDRNTEAFF. The genes are TRBV21-1 and TRBJ1-1; the table's D gene call, TRBD1, was not cross checked with the DNA. TRBV21-1 counts as a pseudogene. There are 15 residues in the CDR3.

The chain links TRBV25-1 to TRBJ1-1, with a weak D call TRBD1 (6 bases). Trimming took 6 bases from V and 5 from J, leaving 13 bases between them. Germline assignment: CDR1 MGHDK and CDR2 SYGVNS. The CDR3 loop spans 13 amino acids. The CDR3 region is CASRAARGTEAFF. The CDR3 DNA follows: TGTGCCAGCAGGGCAGCAAGGGGGACTGAAGCTTTCTTT.

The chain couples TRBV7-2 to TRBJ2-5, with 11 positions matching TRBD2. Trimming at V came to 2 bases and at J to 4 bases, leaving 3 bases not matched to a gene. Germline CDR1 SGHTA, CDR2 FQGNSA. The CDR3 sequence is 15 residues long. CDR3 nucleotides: TGTGCCAGCAGCTTAACTAGCGGGAGTTCAGAGACCCAGTACTTC. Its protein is CASSLTSGSSETQYF. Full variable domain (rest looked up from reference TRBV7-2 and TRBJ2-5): GAGVSQSPSNKVTEKGKDVELRCDPISGHTALYWYRQSLGQGLEFLIYFQGNSAPDKSGLPSDRFSAERTGGSVSTLTIQRTQQEDSAVYLCASSLTSGSSETQYFGPGTRLLVL.

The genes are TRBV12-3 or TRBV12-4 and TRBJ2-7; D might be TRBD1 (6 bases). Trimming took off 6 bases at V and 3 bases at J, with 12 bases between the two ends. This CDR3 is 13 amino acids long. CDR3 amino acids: CASSPGQLYEQYF. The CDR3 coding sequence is TGTGCCAGCAGCCCTGGACAGCTCTACGAGCAGTACTTC.

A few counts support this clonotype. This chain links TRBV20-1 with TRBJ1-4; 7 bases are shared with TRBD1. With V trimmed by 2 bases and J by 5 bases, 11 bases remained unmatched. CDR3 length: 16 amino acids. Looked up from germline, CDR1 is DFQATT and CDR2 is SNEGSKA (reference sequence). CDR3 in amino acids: CSARPGDRALNEKLFF. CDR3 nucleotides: TGCAGTGCTAGACCGGGCGACAGGGCCTTAAATGAAAAACTGTTTTTT.